A selection of T cell receptor beta chains follows, all from one sample in a study of blood T cells in healthy people across ages. TCRdb re-called the 5' RACE reads with MiXCR, one entry per CDR3 protein. The table records approximately 400,000 distinct CDR3 sequences, approximately 52% of them present only once. Material: blood. The receptor source for this set is a man between 60 and 75 years old in good health. Both conserved end residues are part of each CDR3. Each record gives: J gene, V gene, D gene, clone size, CDR3 protein, CDR3 DNA. The D gene is left open where the match is weak. Rows may omit the clone size; those that give it use once, few, many or a size class.

TRBJ2-1 | TRBV20-1 | TRBD2 | NA | CSARTGGWRLGGDEQFF | TGCAGTGCTAGAACGGGAGGGTGGCGGTTGGGGGGCGATGAGCAGTTCTTC
TRBJ2-5 | TRBV6-6 | NA | NA | CASRDDGGYQETQYF | TGTGCCAGCAGGGACGACGGGGGATACCAAGAGACCCAGTACTTC
TRBJ2-5 | TRBV12-3/TRBV12-4 | TRBD1 | NA | CASSSNRGWGTTQYF | TGTGCCAGCAGTTCAAACAGGGGGTGGGGAACGACCCAGTACTTC
TRBJ2-1 | TRBV2 | NA | NA | CASSGDLSYNEQFF | TGTGCCAGCAGTGGGGACCTCTCCTACAATGAGCAGTTCTTC
TRBJ2-5 | TRBV9 | NA | NA | CASSVGPGGETQYF | TGTGCCAGCAGCGTAGGGCCCGGGGGAGAGACCCAGTACTTC
TRBJ2-3 | TRBV18 | TRBD2 | few | CASSPPLADTGGDTQYF | TGTGCCAGCTCACCACCGCTCGCGGACACGGGGGGAGATACGCAGTATTTT
TRBJ1-2 | TRBV7-6 | NA | NA | CASSPLDPSHGYTF | TGTGCCAGCAGCCCACTCGACCCGAGCCATGGCTACACCTTC
TRBJ2-1 | TRBV7-8 | NA | NA | CASSRGWGEETQFF | TGTGCCAGCAGCAGAGGATGGGGGGAAGAGACCCAGTTCTTC
TRBJ2-7 | TRBV7-9 | TRBD2 | once | CASSLTAPGGGRYNEQYF | TGTGCCAGCAGCTTAACTGCTCCGGGCGGGGGGAGATACAATGAGCAGTACTTC
TRBJ2-2 | TRBV6-2/TRBV6-3 | NA | few | CASHPTGNSGELFF | TGTGCCTCCCACCCCACCGGGAACTCCGGGGAGCTGTTTTTT
TRBJ2-5 | TRBV9 | TRBD2 | NA | CASNDGGEETQYF | TGTGCCAGCAATGACGGGGGGGAAGAGACCCAGTACTTC
TRBJ2-3 | TRBV4-2 | NA | few | CASSQAGQGGTDTQYF | TGTGCCAGCAGCCAAGCCGGGCAGGGAGGCACAGATACGCAGTATTTT
TRBJ1-2 | TRBV3-1 | TRBD1 | few | CASSHTGGSGYGYTF | TGTGCCAGCAGCCACACAGGGGGAAGTGGCTATGGCTACACCTTC
TRBJ1-5 | TRBV10-3 | NA | NA | CAISELDSPNQPQHF | TGTGCCATCAGTGAGTTGGACAGCCCTAATCAGCCCCAGCATTTT
TRBJ2-5 | TRBV12-3/TRBV12-4 | NA | NA | CASSLDRQMYQETQYF | TGTGCCAGCAGTTTGGACCGACAGATGTACCAAGAGACCCAGTACTTC
TRBJ2-4 | TRBV21-1 | NA | NA | CASRRDLRGAKNIQYF | TGTGCCAGCAGGCGGGATTTACGGGGGGCCAAAAACATTCAGTACTTC
TRBJ2-3 | TRBV4-3 | NA | NA | CASSQVRLGAGLDTQYF | TGCGCCAGCAGCCAAGTGAGACTAGGGGCCGGTTTGGATACGCAGTATTTT
TRBJ1-2 | TRBV7-8 | TRBD1 | NA | CASSRGRDGYTF | TGTGCCAGCAGCAGGGGGCGCGATGGCTACACCTTC
TRBJ2-7 | TRBV3-1 | TRBD1 | many | CASRPGTGFAYEQYF | TGTGCCAGCAGGCCTGGGACAGGGTTCGCCTACGAGCAGTACTTC
TRBJ2-7 | TRBV12-3/TRBV12-4 | NA | few | CASSFSSGTYYEQYF | TGTGCCAGCAGTTTCTCCTCCGGGACATATTACGAGCAGTACTTC
TRBJ2-1 | TRBV15 | NA | NA | CATSRATLGDEQFF | TGTGCCACCAGCAGAGCTACTCTTGGGGATGAGCAGTTCTTC
TRBJ1-2 | TRBV7-2 | TRBD1 | once | CASSLRRGQSYGYTF | TGTGCCAGCAGCCTCCGACGGGGACAGTCCTATGGCTACACCTTC
TRBJ2-4 | TRBV15 | NA | NA | CATSAGTTNKQYF | TGTGCCACCAGTGCTGGGACAACTAATAAGCAGTACTTC
TRBJ2-5 | TRBV28 | TRBD1 | once | CASSLWQGVQETQYF | TGTGCCAGCAGTTTATGGCAGGGGGTACAAGAGACCCAGTACTTC
TRBJ1-2 | TRBV9 | NA | NA | CASSVVGTASYGYTF | TGTGCCAGCAGCGTAGTTGGGACGGCCTCCTATGGCTACACCTTC
TRBJ2-5 | TRBV6-2/TRBV6-3 | NA | NA | CASYPLGGEETQYF | TGTGCCAGCTACCCATTAGGGGGTGAGGAGACCCAGTACTTC
TRBJ1-2 | TRBV20-1 | NA | NA | CRALPQARNGEGYTF | TGCAGGGCCCTACCCCAGGCCCGCAACGGAGAAGGCTACACCTTC
TRBJ2-7 | TRBV28 | TRBD1 | few | CASSAAGTEEQYF | TGTGCCAGCAGTGCAGCCGGGACAGAAGAGCAGTACTTC
TRBJ2-1 | TRBV5-6 | NA | NA | CASSPKTAINTYNEQFF | TGTGCCAGCAGCCCAAAGACAGCGATTAACACATACAATGAGCAGTTCTTC
TRBJ2-3 | TRBV7-3 | TRBD2 | few | CASSLMAAGRDTQYF | TGTGCCAGCAGCTTAATGGCTGCCGGGAGGGATACGCAGTATTTT
TRBJ1-1 | TRBV30 | NA | NA | CAYGLTEAFF | TGTGCCTACGGGCTCACTGAAGCTTTCTTT
TRBJ2-7 | TRBV5-1 | NA | NA | CASRGDPLLEQYF | TGCGCCAGCAGGGGGGACCCGCTGCTGGAGCAGTACTTC
TRBJ2-3 | TRBV4-3 | TRBD2 | NA | CASSQLMREGTDTQYF | TGCGCCAGCAGCCAATTAATGAGGGAGGGGACAGATACGCAGTATTTT
TRBJ2-5 | TRBV11-1 | NA | few | CASSSLVGNQIQETQYF | TGTGCCAGCAGCTCCTTGGTGGGAAACCAAATTCAAGAGACCCAGTACTTC
TRBJ2-5 | TRBV11-3 | NA | NA | CASSLRPSSYNEQYF | TGTGCCAGCAGCTTAAGACCTAGCTCCTACAATGAGCAGTACTTC
TRBJ2-4 | TRBV7-2 | NA | many | CASSFRDDAKNIQYF | TGTGCCAGCAGCTTTCGGGACGATGCCAAAAACATTCAGTACTTC
TRBJ2-2 | TRBV29-1 | NA | NA | CSVEGSFGTGELFF | TGCAGCGTTGAGGGCAGTTTCGGGACCGGGGAGCTGTTTTTT
TRBJ2-7 | TRBV20-1 | NA | NA | CSASDYTYEQYF | TGCAGTGCGAGCGACTACACCTACGAGCAGTACTTC
TRBJ2-7 | TRBV6-7 | NA | NA | CASSYRFFVQGGYEQYF | TGTGCCAGCAGTTATAGATTCTTCGTGCAGGGTGGCTACGAGCAGTACTTC
TRBJ2-7 | TRBV20-1 | TRBD2 | NA | CSAGEQRESYEQYF | TGCAGTGCTGGGGAACAGCGGGAGAGTTACGAGCAGTACTTC
TRBJ2-3 | TRBV10-3 | TRBD2 | once | CAISGGAGLATDTQYF | TGTGCCATCAGTGGAGGGGCTGGACTAGCGACAGATACGCAGTATTTT
TRBJ2-1 | TRBV6-4 | TRBD2 | NA | CASSDSTGGNEQFF | TGTGCCAGCAGTGACTCGACGGGGGGCAATGAGCAGTTCTTC